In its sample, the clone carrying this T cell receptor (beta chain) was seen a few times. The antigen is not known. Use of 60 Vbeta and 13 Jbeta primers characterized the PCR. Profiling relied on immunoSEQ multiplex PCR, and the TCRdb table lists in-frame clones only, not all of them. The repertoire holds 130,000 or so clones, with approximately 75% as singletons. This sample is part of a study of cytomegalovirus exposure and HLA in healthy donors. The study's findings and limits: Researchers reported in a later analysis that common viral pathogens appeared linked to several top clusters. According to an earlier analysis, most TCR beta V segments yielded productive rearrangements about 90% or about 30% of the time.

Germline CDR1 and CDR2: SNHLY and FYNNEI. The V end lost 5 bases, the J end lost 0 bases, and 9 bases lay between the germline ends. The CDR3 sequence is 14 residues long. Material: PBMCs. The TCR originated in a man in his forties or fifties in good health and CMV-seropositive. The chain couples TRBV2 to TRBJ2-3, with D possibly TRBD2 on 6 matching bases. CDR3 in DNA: TGTGCCAGCAGTAGCGCGGGGAGCACAGATACGCAGTATTTT. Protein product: CASSSAGSTDTQYF. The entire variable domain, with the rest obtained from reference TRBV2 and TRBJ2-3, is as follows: EPEVTQTPSHQVTQMGQEVILRCVPISNHLYFYWYRQILGQKVEFLVSFYNNEISEKSEIFDDQFSVERPDGSNFTLKIRSTKLEDSAMYFCASSSAGSTDTQYFGPGTRLTVL.